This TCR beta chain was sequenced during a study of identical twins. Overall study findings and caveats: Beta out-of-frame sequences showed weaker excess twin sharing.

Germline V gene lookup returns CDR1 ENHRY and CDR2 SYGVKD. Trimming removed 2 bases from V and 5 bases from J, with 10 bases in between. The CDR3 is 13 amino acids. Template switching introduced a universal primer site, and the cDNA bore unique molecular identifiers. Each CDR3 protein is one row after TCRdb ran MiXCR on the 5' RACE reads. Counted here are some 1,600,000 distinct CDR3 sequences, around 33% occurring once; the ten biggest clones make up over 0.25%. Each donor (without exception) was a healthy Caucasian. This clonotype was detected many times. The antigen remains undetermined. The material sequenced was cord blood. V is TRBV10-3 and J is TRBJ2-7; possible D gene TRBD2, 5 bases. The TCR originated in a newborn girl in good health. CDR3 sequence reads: CAISEGGLHEQYF. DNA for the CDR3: TGTGCCATCAGTGAGGGTGGACTCCACGAGCAGTACTTC.